One and the same sample provided the 14 T cell receptor beta chains below, sequenced in a study of blood T cell repertoires in COVID-19. Only in-frame clones appear in the TCRdb table, and some are missing; sequencing was by immunoSEQ multiplex PCR. The sample has around 140,000 clones, 80% to 90% seen once. Sequenced input: peripheral blood. The origin of the receptors is a woman in her fifties or sixties with acute or convalescent COVID-19.

This clone was detected once. Here the CDR3 reads CASSLDMGEAFF. CDR3 coding DNA: TGTGCCAGCAGTCTTGACATGGGTGAAGCTTTCTTT. The chain combines TRBV2 with TRBJ1-1; D gene unclear. V was shortened by 5 bases and J by 7 bases, with 11 bases between the two germline ends. The germline V gene has CDR1 SNHLY and CDR2 FYNNEI. This CDR3 has 12 residues.

In DNA, the CDR3 is TGTGCCAGCAGCACTACCTGGTCTGGCAATCAGCCCCAGCATTTT. It yields the protein CASSTTWSGNQPQHF. This chain connects TRBV6-5 to TRBJ1-5; D remains ambiguous. This CDR3 contains 15 residues. Trimming took off 6 bases at V and 2 bases at J, with 14 bases between the two ends. From germline, CDR1 is MNHEY and CDR2 SVGAGI.

The chain is built from TRBV7-9 and TRBJ2-1, with no clear D. Germline assignment: CDR1 SEHNR and CDR2 FQNEAQ (reference sequence). Trimming removed 0 bases from V and 8 bases from J, with 8 bases in between. The CDR3 is 13 residues long. The DNA of the CDR3 is TGTGCCAGCAGCTTAGCCCGCCGGGATGAGCAGTTCTTC. Translated, it gives CASSLARRDEQFF.

The V call is TRBV7-2, the J call TRBJ2-1; maybe TRBD2 (5 bases). The CDR3 spans 16 residues. Deletions cut 1 base from V and 5 bases from J, with 15 bases between. Germline V gene sequence: CDR1 SGHTA, CDR2 FQGNSA. The CDR3 DNA is TGTGCCAGCAGCTTAGGGACTCCCTTATACAACAATGAGCAGTTCTTC. Translating gives CASSLGTPLYNNEQFF.

The chain has TRBV5-1 and TRBJ2-5; 13 positions match TRBD2. V shed 4 bases, J shed 5 bases, and the junction held 5 bases outside the gene matches. The CDR3 is made up of 15 amino acids. Germline V CDR1 and CDR2: SGHRS, YFSETQ. For the CDR3, the DNA is TGCGCCAGCAGCAGACTAGCGGGAGGTAGGGAGACCCAGTACTTC. Its translation is CASSRLAGGRETQYF.

The chain combines TRBV6-6 with TRBJ1-3, with 7 bases matching TRBD1. CDR3 size: 14 residues. The J segment lost 3 bases and the V segment lost 5 bases, leaving 4 bases of the junction unmatched. Germline CDR1 is MNHNY and CDR2 is SVGAGI (reference sequence). This CDR3 is CASSDGTVGNTIYF. CDR3 coding DNA: TGTGCCAGCAGTGACGGGACAGTTGGAAACACCATATATTTT.

The chain uses TRBV7-6 and TRBJ1-1; TRBD1 matches at 7 bases. The CDR3 covers 16 residues. Germline CDR1 and CDR2: SGHVS and FNYEAQ. V shed 5 bases, J shed 5 bases, and the junction held 14 bases outside the gene matches. The CDR3 DNA is TGTGCCAGCAGCCGACAAGAAGGGGGCGCAGGGACTGAAGCTTTCTTT. This codes for CASSRQEGGAGTEAFF.

This sequence joins TRBV7-3 and TRBJ2-1; 14 bases agree with TRBD2. V was pared by 2 bases and J by 8 bases, with 2 bases of the junction left unmatched. The CDR3 is 15 residues long. Germline CDR1 and CDR2: SGHTA and FQGTGA. The CDR3 region is CASSLGTSGSYEQFF. In nucleotides, the CDR3 is TGTGCCAGCAGCTTAGGGACTAGCGGGAGTTATGAGCAGTTCTTC.

The chain carries TRBV28 and TRBJ2-1, with D tentatively TRBD1 (5 bases). Germline V CDR1 and CDR2: MDHEN, SYDVKM. This CDR3 contains 16 residues. V was clipped by 2 bases and J by 0 bases, with 11 bases between them. This CDR3 reads CASSLNRWGSYNEQFF. The CDR3 bases are TGTGCCAGCAGTTTAAACAGGTGGGGCTCCTACAATGAGCAGTTCTTC.

The chain couples TRBV3-1 (or the pseudogene TRBV3-2) to TRBJ1-1; D unclear. Germline V gives CDR1 LGHDT, CDR2 YNNKEL (reference sequence). V shed 4 bases and J shed 1 base, with 10 bases lying between them. The CDR3 has 14 residues. The CDR3 loop reads CASSLASGNTEAFF. CDR3 nucleotide sequence: TGTGCCAGCAGCCTTGCCTCGGGGAACACTGAAGCTTTCTTT.

The genes are TRBV7-2 and TRBJ1-1; TRBD1 matches at 7 bases. With 3 bases clipped from V and 11 bases from J, the junction kept 6 bases outside the gene matches. Per the germline V gene, CDR1 is SGHTA and CDR2 is FQGNSA. CDR3 length: 12 amino acids. CDR3 DNA sequence: TGTGCCAGCAGCTTCAACAGGGGAGACGCTTTCTTT. It is translated as CASSFNRGDAFF.

The J gene is TRBJ2-7, the V gene TRBV6-5, with D perhaps TRBD2 (6 bases). The CDR3 sequence is 15 residues long. The germline gives CDR1 MNHEY, CDR2 SVGAGI. Trimming took off 3 bases at V and 6 bases at J, with 18 bases between the two ends. The CDR3 DNA reads TGTGCCAGCAGTTATGGAGGGAGTGTTCAAGTCGAGCAGTACTTC. Its protein is CASSYGGSVQVEQYF.

This chain joins TRBV27 and TRBJ2-7; D may be TRBD2 (5 bases). Trimming removed 7 bases at V and 3 bases at J, with 16 bases between. The length of the CDR3 is 14 residues. Germline loops: CDR1 MNHEY, CDR2 SMNVEV (reference sequence). CDR3 loop: CASKSSSSNYEQYF. The CDR3 DNA is TGTGCCAGCAAGTCGTCTAGCTCAAACTACGAGCAGTACTTC.

The genes are TRBV5-5 and TRBJ1-1; possibly TRBD1 for D (6 bases). The germline V gene encodes CDR1 SGHKS and CDR2 YYEKEE (reference sequence). The CDR3 runs to 15 residues. V was trimmed by 5 bases and J by 4 bases, leaving 18 bases between them. The CDR3 is CASRGLQGGGTEAFF. The CDR3 DNA reads TGTGCCAGCAGGGGATTACAGGGAGGGGGCACTGAAGCTTTCTTT.